A single sample gave rise to the 6 T cell receptor beta chains below, sequenced in a study of a mutant IDH1 vaccine in newly diagnosed glioma. As to time point: week 11, during vaccination. Vaccination comprised doses that each held 300 ug of mutant IDH1 20-mer peptide, plus topical imiquimod. The antigens these receptors bind are not known. TCRdb's table, derived via immunoSEQ multiplex PCR, lists solely in-frame clones and lacks some. The sample shows roughly 120,000 clones, around 77% of them seen only once. Sequenced here: PBMCs, sampled from a glioma patient whose treatment included an IDH1 peptide vaccine. Receptors were obtained from a man aged 40-49 years with glioma.

J is TRBJ1-5 and V is TRBV19, with TRBD1 as a possible D gene (5 bases). The CDR3 has 16 residues. Germline lookup yields CDR1 LNHDA and CDR2 SQIVND (reference sequence). Trimming removed 5 bases at V and 0 bases at J, with 14 bases between. The CDR3 DNA reads TGTGCCAGTAGTCCCGGGACTGGATTTAGCAATCAGCCCCAGCATTTT. Amino acids: CASSPGTGFSNQPQHF.

V is TRBV27 and J is TRBJ2-1; 7 bases line up with TRBD2. V dropped 5 bases and J dropped 3; count of bases not matched to a gene: 7. This CDR3 contains 15 residues. Germline values: CDR1 MNHEY, CDR2 SMNVEV (reference sequence). The CDR3 nucleotides read TGTGCCAGCAGTCTAGCGGAGGTCGGCTACAATGAGCAGTTCTTC. This translates into CASSLAEVGYNEQFF.

The chain links TRBV7-8 to TRBJ1-5; 9 bases are a match to TRBD1. The CDR3 has 14 amino acids. Germline assignment: CDR1 SGHVS and CDR2 FQNEAQ. The ends lost 7 bases at V and 7 bases at J; junction bases unmatched: 8. The CDR3: CASTSSTGGQPQHF. CDR3 in DNA: TGTGCCAGCACCTCCTCGACAGGGGGACAGCCCCAGCATTTT.

This clone was found a few times. The chain combines TRBV7-2 with TRBJ2-2; D is ambiguous. This CDR3 is 14 amino acids long. Germline loops: CDR1 SGHTA, CDR2 FQGNSA. V gave up 2 bases and J gave up 8 bases, with 12 bases separating them. The CDR3 nucleotides are TGTGCCAGCAGCTTACTAAGGGCGCGGGGGGAGCTGTTTTTT. Translating it yields CASSLLRARGELFF.

The chain couples TRBV4-3 to TRBJ1-4; a weak D match, TRBD1 (5 bases). Germline V CDR1 and CDR2: LGHNA, YSLEER. The ends were cut back, 0 bases at V and 5 bases at J, with 10 bases in the middle. The CDR3 loop spans 15 amino acids. The CDR3 sequence is CASSQDLSGNEKLFF. The CDR3 DNA sequence: TGCGCCAGCAGCCAAGACTTATCAGGGAATGAAAAACTGTTTTTT.

V usage is TRBV10-2 and J usage is TRBJ2-2, with 8 bases aligning to TRBD1. This CDR3 is built from 14 residues. The trim removed 7 bases at V and 5 bases at J, leaving 6 bases unmatched. CDR1 and CDR2 from the germline V gene are WSHSY and SAAADI. This chain's CDR3 is CASISGGRTGELFF. The CDR3 region has the DNA TGCGCCAGCATTTCAGGGGGCAGGACCGGGGAGCTGTTTTTT.